A selection of T cell receptor beta chains follows, all from one sample in a study of CD8+ T cells in alopecia areata. The data were produced by immunoSEQ multiplex PCR, yet TCRdb's version contains in-frame clones alone and is incomplete. Of approximately 91,000 clones in the sample, about 40% were seen once. The source material was CD4+ T cells sorted from blood. The receptors here all came from a human donor with alopecia areata. The CDR3 runs from the conserved cysteine through the conserved F or W. The order of the fields is clone size, J gene, D gene, V gene, CDR3 protein, CDR3 DNA. D genes are given only for firm matches. Some rows have no size entry. The others give once, few or many, or a class for an expanded clone.

size: .; J: TRBJ1-4; D: .; V: TRBV29-1; CDR3: CSVEVTEKLFF; DNA: TGCAGCGTTGAGGTAACAGAAAAACTGTTTTTT
size: .; J: TRBJ2-3; D: TRBD2; V: TRBV30; CDR3: CAWSLTSGSTDTQYF; DNA: TGTGCCTGGAGTCTTACTAGCGGGAGCACAGATACGCAGTATTTT
size: .; J: TRBJ2-7; D: .; V: TRBV6-5; CDR3: CASSARTRTYEQYF; DNA: TGTGCCAGCAGTGCAAGGACACGGACCTACGAGCAGTACTTC
size: few; J: TRBJ2-2; D: TRBD1; V: TRBV19; CDR3: CASSKTGFGELFF; DNA: TGTGCCAGTAGTAAGACAGGGTTTGGCGAGCTGTTTTTT
size: .; J: TRBJ2-3; D: .; V: TRBV29-1; CDR3: CSVDLVAGTDTQYF; DNA: TGCAGCGTTGATCTGGTAGCTGGCACAGATACGCAGTATTTT
size: few; J: TRBJ2-7; D: .; V: TRBV29-1; CDR3: CSVESLARGEQYF; DNA: TGCAGCGTTGAAAGTCTAGCGCGTGGGGAGCAGTACTTC
size: few; J: TRBJ1-6; D: .; V: TRBV14; CDR3: CASSRTGTLHF; DNA: TGTGCCAGCAGCCGGACCGGGACTCTCCACTTT
size: few; J: TRBJ2-3; D: .; V: TRBV29-1; CDR3: CSVERAAGDTQYF; DNA: TGCAGCGTTGAGAGGGCCGCGGGAGATACGCAGTATTTT
size: .; J: TRBJ1-1; D: .; V: TRBV29-1; CDR3: CSVGGRARTEAFF; DNA: TGCAGCGTTGGGGGACGGGCCCGCACTGAAGCTTTCTTT
size: .; J: TRBJ1-2; D: TRBD1; V: TRBV30; CDR3: CAWTPDRGQGYTF; DNA: TGTGCCTGGACCCCGGACAGGGGGCAGGGCTACACCTTC